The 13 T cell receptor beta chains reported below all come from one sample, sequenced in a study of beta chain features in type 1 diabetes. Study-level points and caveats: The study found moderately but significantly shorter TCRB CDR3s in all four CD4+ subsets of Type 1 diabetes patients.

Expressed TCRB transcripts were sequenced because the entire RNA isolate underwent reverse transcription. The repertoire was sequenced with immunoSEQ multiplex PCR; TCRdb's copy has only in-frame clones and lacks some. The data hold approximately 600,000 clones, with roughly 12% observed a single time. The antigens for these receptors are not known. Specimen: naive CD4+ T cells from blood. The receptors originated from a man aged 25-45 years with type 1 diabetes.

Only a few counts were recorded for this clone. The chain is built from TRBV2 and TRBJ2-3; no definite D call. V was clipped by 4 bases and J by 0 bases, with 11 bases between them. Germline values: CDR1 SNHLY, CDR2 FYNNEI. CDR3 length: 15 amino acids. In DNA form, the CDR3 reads TGTGCCAGCAGTGTCGAGATGATTAGCACAGATACGCAGTATTTT. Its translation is CASSVEMISTDTQYF.

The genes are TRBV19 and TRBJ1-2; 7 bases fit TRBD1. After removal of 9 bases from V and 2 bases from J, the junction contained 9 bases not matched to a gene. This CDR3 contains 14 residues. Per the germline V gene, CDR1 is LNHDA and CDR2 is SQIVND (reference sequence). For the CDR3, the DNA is TGTGCCAGCTTACGGACAGGCACAAACTATGGCTACACCTTC. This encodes CASLRTGTNYGYTF. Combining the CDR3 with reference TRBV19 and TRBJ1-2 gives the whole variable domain DGGITQSPKYLFRKEGQNVTLSCEQNLNHDAMYWYRQDPGQGLRLIYYSQIVNDFQKGDIAEGYSVSREKKESFPLTVTSAQKNPTAFYLCASLRTGTNYGYTFGSGTRLTVV.

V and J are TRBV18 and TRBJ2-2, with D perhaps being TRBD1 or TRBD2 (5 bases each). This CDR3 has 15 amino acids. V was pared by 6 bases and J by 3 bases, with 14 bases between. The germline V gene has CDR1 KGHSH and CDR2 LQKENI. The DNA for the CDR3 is TGTGCCAGCTCGAGGGCTCTACAGGACACCGGGGAGCTGTTTTTT. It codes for CASSRALQDTGELFF.

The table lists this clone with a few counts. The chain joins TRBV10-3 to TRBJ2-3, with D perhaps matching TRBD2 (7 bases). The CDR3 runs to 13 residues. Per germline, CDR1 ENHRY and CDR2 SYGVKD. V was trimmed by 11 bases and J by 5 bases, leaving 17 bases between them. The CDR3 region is CALWGGLGDTQYF. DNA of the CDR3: TGTGCCTTATGGGGGGGCCTGGGAGATACGCAGTATTTT.

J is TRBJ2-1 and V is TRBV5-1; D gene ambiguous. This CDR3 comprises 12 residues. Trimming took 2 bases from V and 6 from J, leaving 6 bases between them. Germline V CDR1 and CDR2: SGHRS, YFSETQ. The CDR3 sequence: CASSFRSNEQFF. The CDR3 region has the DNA TGCGCCAGCAGCTTTAGAAGCAATGAGCAGTTCTTC.

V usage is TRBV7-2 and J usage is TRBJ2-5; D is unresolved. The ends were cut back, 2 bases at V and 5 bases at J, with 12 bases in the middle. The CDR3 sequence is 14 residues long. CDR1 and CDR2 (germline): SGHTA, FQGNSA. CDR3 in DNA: TGTGCCAGCAGCTTATGGGCCTTTGGGGAGACCCAGTACTTC. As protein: CASSLWAFGETQYF.

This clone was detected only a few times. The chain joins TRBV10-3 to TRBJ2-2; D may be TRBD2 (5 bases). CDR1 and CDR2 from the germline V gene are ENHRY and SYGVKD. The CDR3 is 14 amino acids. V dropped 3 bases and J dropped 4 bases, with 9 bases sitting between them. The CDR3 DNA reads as TGTGCCATCAGTGACGCGGCGGGCACCGGGGAGCTGTTTTTT. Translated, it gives CAISDAAGTGELFF.

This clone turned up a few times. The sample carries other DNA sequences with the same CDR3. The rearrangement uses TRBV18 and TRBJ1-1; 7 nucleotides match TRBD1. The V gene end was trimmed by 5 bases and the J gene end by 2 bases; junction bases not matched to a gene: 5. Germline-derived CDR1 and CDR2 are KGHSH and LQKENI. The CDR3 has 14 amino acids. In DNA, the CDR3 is TGTGCCAGCTCAGATGGGACAGAAAACACTGAAGCTTTCTTT. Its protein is CASSDGTENTEAFF.

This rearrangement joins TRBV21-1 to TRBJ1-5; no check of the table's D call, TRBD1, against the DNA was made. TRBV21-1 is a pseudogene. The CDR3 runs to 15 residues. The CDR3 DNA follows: TGTGCCAGCAGCAACCGGACAGGGTGCGGTCAGCCCCAGCATTTT. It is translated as CASSNRTGCGQPQHF.

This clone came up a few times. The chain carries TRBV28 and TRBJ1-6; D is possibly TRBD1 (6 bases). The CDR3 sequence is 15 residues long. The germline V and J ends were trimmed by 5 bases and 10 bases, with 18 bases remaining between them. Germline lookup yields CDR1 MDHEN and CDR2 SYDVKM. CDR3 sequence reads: CASSGGVTMGSPLHF. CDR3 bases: TGTGCCAGCAGTGGGGGCGTTACGATGGGCTCACCCCTCCACTTT.

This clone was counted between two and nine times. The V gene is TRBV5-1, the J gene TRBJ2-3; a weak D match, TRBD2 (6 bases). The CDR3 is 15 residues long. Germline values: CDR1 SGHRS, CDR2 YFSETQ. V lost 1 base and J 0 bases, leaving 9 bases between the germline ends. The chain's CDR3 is CASSLFAGSTDTQYF. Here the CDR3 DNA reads TGCGCCAGCAGCTTGTTTGCGGGGAGCACAGATACGCAGTATTTT. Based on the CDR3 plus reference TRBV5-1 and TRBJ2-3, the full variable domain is KAGVTQTPRYLIKTRGQQVTLSCSPISGHRSVSWYQQTPGQGLQFLFEYFSETQRNKGNFPGRFSGRQFSNSRSEMNVSTLELGDSALYLCASSLFAGSTDTQYFGPGTRLTVL.

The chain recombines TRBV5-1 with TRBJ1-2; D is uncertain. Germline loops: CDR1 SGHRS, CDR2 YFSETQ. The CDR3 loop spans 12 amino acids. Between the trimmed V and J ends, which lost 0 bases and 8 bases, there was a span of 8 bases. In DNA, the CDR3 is TGCGCCAGCAGCTTGGATCTTGGAGGCTACACCTTC. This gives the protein CASSLDLGGYTF.

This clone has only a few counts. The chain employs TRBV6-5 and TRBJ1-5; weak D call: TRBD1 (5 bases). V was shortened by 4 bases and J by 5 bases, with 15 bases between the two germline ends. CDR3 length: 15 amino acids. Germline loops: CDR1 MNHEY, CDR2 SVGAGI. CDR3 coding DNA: TGTGCCAGCAGTTTGGCGGGGGGAAGGGATCAGCCCCAGCATTTT. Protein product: CASSLAGGRDQPQHF.